A single sample is the source of the 9 T cell receptor beta chains below, sequenced in a study of T cells in Graves' hyperthyroidism and ophthalmopathy. RNA transcripts provided the source from which TCR beta CDR3 regions were amplified. HTBI primers were employed in a first-round RT-PCR of the TCR CDR3. Each CDR3 protein is one row after TCRdb ran MiXCR on the multiplex PCR reads. Of about 270,000 distinct CDR3 sequences in the sample, approximately 20% were seen once. Sequencing was carried out using blood. The origin of the receptors is a man in his thirties or forties with Graves' ophthalmopathy.

The genes are TRBV18 and TRBJ1-5; maybe TRBD1 (5 bases). The V and J ends lost 2 bases and 2 bases respectively, with 10 bases between them. CDR1 KGHSH and CDR2 LQKENI come from the germline V gene. The CDR3 is made up of 15 amino acids. This CDR3 is CASSPGDGGNQPQHF. The CDR3 nucleotides are TGTGCCAGCTCACCAGGGGACGGAGGCAATCAGCCCCAGCATTTT. Combining the CDR3 with reference TRBV18 and TRBJ1-5 gives the whole variable domain NAGVMQNPRHLVRRRGQEARLRCSPMKGHSHVYWYRQLPEEGLKFMVYLQKENIIDESGMPKERFSAEFPKEGPSILRIQQVVRGDSAAYFCASSPGDGGNQPQHFGDGTRLSIL.

The chain is built from TRBV7-2 and TRBJ2-3; 8 bases agree with TRBD2. The V and J ends lost 0 bases and 1 base, in that order; junction bases with no gene match: 3. Germline V gene data show CDR1 as SGHTA and CDR2 as FQGNSA. The CDR3 contains 16 residues. CDR3 protein: CASSLAGTRGTDTQYF. Here the CDR3 DNA reads TGTGCCAGCAGCTTAGCCGGGACTAGGGGCACAGATACGCAGTATTTT.

The chain employs TRBV20-1 and TRBJ2-2; D is perhaps TRBD1 or TRBD2 (5 bases each). The V gene's germline CDR1 is DFQATT and CDR2 SNEGSKA (reference sequence). Trimming removed 0 bases from V and 4 bases from J, with 18 bases in between. CDR3 length equals 17 residues. The CDR3 nucleotides are TGCAGTGCTAGAGATGGATTTAGGGGTGGAGGCACCGGGGAGCTGTTTTTT. Translating it yields CSARDGFRGGGTGELFF.

This clonotype has only a few counts. V gene TRBV6-5 combines with J gene TRBJ2-7, with 7 bases aligning to TRBD1. The CDR3 runs 15 residues. Germline CDR1 and CDR2: MNHEY and SVGAGI. V lost 0 bases and J lost 2; bases outside the gene matches: 4. The CDR3 spells CASSYSYGQAYEQYF. CDR3 nucleotides: TGTGCCAGCAGTTACTCCTACGGACAGGCCTACGAGCAGTACTTC.

As DNA, the CDR3 is TGTGCCAGCAGCTTCGGGACTATTGGGCATGAGCAGTTCTTC. Its translation is CASSFGTIGHEQFF. The chain recombines TRBV7-3 with TRBJ2-1, with 7 bases fitting TRBD2. Germline V gives CDR1 SGHTA, CDR2 FQGTGA. V lost 3 bases to trimming and J lost 8 bases; unmatched junction nucleotides: 7. The CDR3 loop spans 14 amino acids.

This clonotype was counted between two and nine times. V is TRBV6-1 and J is TRBJ2-7, with no clear D. CDR3 length: 13 amino acids. Germline V gene sequence: CDR1 MNHNS, CDR2 SASEGT. Trimming took 5 bases from V and 2 from J, leaving 10 bases between them. The CDR3 DNA reads as TGTGCCAGCAGTCAACTTCCCACCTACGAGCAGTACTTC. Protein product: CASSQLPTYEQYF.

This clonotype showed up many times. The chain uses TRBV6-1 and TRBJ1-1; TRBD1 matches 9 bases. The trim removed 6 bases at V and 3 bases at J, leaving 5 bases unmatched. The CDR3 length is 14 residues. Germline CDR1 MNHNS, CDR2 SASEGT. The CDR3 loop reads CASSPGTGHTEAFF. The CDR3 DNA sequence: TGTGCCAGCAGCCCCGGGACAGGGCACACTGAAGCTTTCTTT.

This rearrangement joins TRBV14 to TRBJ2-5; D perhaps matches TRBD2 (5 bases). CDR3 size: 18 residues. Germline lookup yields CDR1 SGHDN and CDR2 FVKESK. Trimming left V 3 bases short and J 6 bases short, with 26 bases between. CDR3 nucleotides: TGTGCCAGCAGCCATTGGGAACCAGTGGGAGAGGAGTTGAAGACCCAGTACTTC. Translating gives CASSHWEPVGEELKTQYF.

This clonotype was detected a few times. J is TRBJ2-1 and V is TRBV5-1; 12 bases match TRBD2. CDR3 length equals 16 residues. The germline CDR1 and CDR2 sequences are SGHRS and YFSETQ. V lost 4 bases and J lost 6; bases outside the gene matches: 8. The CDR3 region has the DNA TGCGCCAGCAGCCCGCCGACTAGCGGGGGCTTCAATGAGCAGTTCTTC. This encodes CASSPPTSGGFNEQFF.